The rows below give T cell receptor beta chains drawn from one sample of a study of blood T cell repertoires in COVID-19. Profiling relied on immunoSEQ multiplex PCR, and the TCRdb table lists in-frame clones only, not all of them. The sample lists tens of thousands of clones; around 80% were seen once. Sequencing input: peripheral blood. The receptors come from a woman of 80 years or more with acute or convalescent COVID-19. Both conserved end residues are part of each CDR3. The D gene is left open where the match is weak. Not every row has a clone size; where given, it reads once, few, many or a size class.

CASSSLGLGVCYNEQFF | TGTGCCAGCAGCAGCCTCGGACTAGGCGTATGTTACAATGAGCAGTTCTTC | . | TRBJ2-1 | TRBV21-1 | .
CASSQGAGLRYGYTF | TGCGCCAGCAGCCAAGGGGCGGGTCTGAGGTATGGCTACACCTTC | . | TRBJ1-2 | TRBV4-1 | .
CSVGSGGAERYNYNEQFF | TGCAGCGTTGGATCCGGCGGGGCGGAGAGATACAATTACAATGAGCAGTTCTTC | . | TRBJ2-1 | TRBV29-1 | .
CATAWGRGNQPQHF | TGTGCCACCGCCTGGGGGCGCGGCAATCAGCCCCAGCATTTT | . | TRBJ1-5 | TRBV15 | .
CASRAQGRSGNTIYF | TGCGCCAGCAGGGCACAGGGTCGCTCTGGAAACACCATATATTTT | . | TRBJ1-3 | TRBV4-1 | few
CASSPGQGLDTGELFF | TGCGCCAGCAGCCCGGGACAGGGGCTCGACACCGGGGAGCTGTTTTTT | TRBD1 | TRBJ2-2 | TRBV5-1 | .
CASGDRGLYNEQFF | TGTGCCAGCGGAGACAGGGGGCTCTACAATGAGCAGTTCTTC | TRBD1 | TRBJ2-1 | TRBV6-5 | .
CASSSSAGGPHEQFF | TGTGCCAGCAGCTCAAGCGCGGGAGGGCCGCATGAGCAGTTCTTC | TRBD2 | TRBJ2-1 | TRBV9 | .
CASSHLGGARSTINIQYF | TGTGCCAGCAGCCACCTCGGGGGGGCAAGATCGACCATAAACATTCAGTACTTC | TRBD2 | TRBJ2-4 | TRBV3-1/TRBV3-2 | .
CASSIGGQVSEQYF | TGTGCCAGTAGTATAGGAGGACAGGTGAGCGAGCAGTACTTC | TRBD1 | TRBJ2-7 | TRBV19 | .
CASSRDGTVTQYF | TGTGCCAGCAGCCGAGACGGGACAGTTACGCAGTATTTT | TRBD1 | TRBJ2-3 | TRBV6-5 | .
CASKTPGGNTDTQYF | TGTGCCAGCAAGACACCGGGCGGGAACACAGATACGCAGTATTTT | . | TRBJ2-3 | TRBV27 | .
CSASLRVAMVYTF | TGCAGTGCTAGTCTCCGGGTGGCTATGGTCTACACCTTC | . | TRBJ1-2 | TRBV20-1 | .
CASRPPGGWNTEAFF | TGTGCCAGCAGACCTCCAGGGGGCTGGAACACTGAAGCTTTCTTT | TRBD1 | TRBJ1-1 | TRBV6-2/TRBV6-3 | .